This T cell receptor (beta chain) stems from a study of cytomegalovirus exposure and HLA in healthy donors. TCRdb's copy holds only in-frame clones and misses some; the assay was immunoSEQ multiplex PCR. The data contain some 150,000 clones, about 89% of them singletons. Trimming stripped 7 bases from V and 0 bases from J, with 13 bases between. The CDR3 is 14 amino acids. CDR1 and CDR2 from the germline V gene are MNHEY and SVGAGI. Sequenced sample: PBMCs. The chain uses TRBV6-5 and TRBJ2-7; a possible D gene is TRBD2 (5 bases). This receptor was obtained from a man aged 18 to 29 in good health and CMV-seropositive. The CDR3, as DNA: TGTGCCAGCAAAGGGAGTCGAAGCTCCTACGAGCAGTACTTC. Translating gives CASKGSRSSYEQYF.